The 22 T cell receptor beta chains listed next were all sequenced from one sample in a study of shared clonotypes between healthy human individuals. Sequenced by immunoSEQ multiplex PCR; TCRdb stores in-frame clones only, minus some. The table records 1,100,000 or so clones, approximately 80% of them present only once. The sample was memory CD4+ T cells from PBMCs. Specified subset: CD45RA-negative fraction. These receptors came from a man younger than 30 in good health. Some clones in this sample may be carry-over from other donors' samples.

The chain uses TRBV29-1 and TRBJ2-3; no reliable D call. Germline values: CDR1 SQVTM, CDR2 ANQGSEA. The CDR3 is made up of 14 amino acids. The V end was cut by 6 bases, the J end by 1 base, with 14 bases between. CDR3 bases: TGCAGCGTATCTCCAGGTCCGGGCACAGATACGCAGTATTTT. Translated: CSVSPGPGTDTQYF.

This sequence joins TRBV7-6 and TRBJ1-1; D is perhaps TRBD1 (6 bases). Germline CDR1 SGHVS, CDR2 FNYEAQ. CDR3 length: 13 residues. With 7 bases removed from V and 3 bases from J, the gap between germline ends came to 12 bases. The CDR3 here is CASTAGEHTEAFF. CDR3 in DNA: TGTGCCAGCACCGCAGGGGAGCACACTGAAGCTTTCTTT.

The rearrangement uses TRBV18 and TRBJ2-1; D uncertain. The V end was cut by 7 bases, the J end by 8 bases, with 18 bases between. CDR3 size: 14 residues. Germline values: CDR1 KGHSH, CDR2 LQKENI. In DNA form, the CDR3 reads TGTGCCAGCTTAGGAACTCCGGCCGTCGATGAGCAGTTCTTC. Its protein product is CASLGTPAVDEQFF.

The V call is TRBV18, the J call TRBJ2-6; D is perhaps TRBD1 or TRBD2 (5 bases each). CDR3 size: 19 residues. From germline, CDR1 is KGHSH and CDR2 LQKENI. Trimming removed 1 base at V and 0 bases at J, with 16 bases between. The CDR3 region has the DNA TGTGCCAGCTCACCACGAGGGACCTTAAGCCGCTCTGGGGCCAACGTCCTGACTTTC. This translates into CASSPRGTLSRSGANVLTF.

The CDR3 reads CASSLGHRLALTEQYF. In DNA, the CDR3 is TGTGCCAGCAGTTTAGGGCACCGACTAGCGCTTACGGAGCAGTACTTC. The chain couples TRBV28 to TRBJ2-7, with TRBD2 matching over 8 bases. The CDR3 contains 16 residues. Germline V gene lookup returns CDR1 MDHEN and CDR2 SYDVKM. With 2 bases clipped from V and 7 bases from J, the junction kept 13 bases outside the gene matches.

This chain links TRBV29-1 with TRBJ2-4, with D perhaps TRBD2 (6 bases). The CDR3 has 13 amino acids. The V end lost 0 bases, the J end lost 9 bases, and 12 bases lay between the germline ends. Looked up from germline, CDR1 is SQVTM and CDR2 is ANQGSEA. The DNA for the CDR3 is TGCAGCGTTGAAGATCCGGGGGTTGGCATTCAGTACTTC. Residues: CSVEDPGVGIQYF.

Many counts were recorded for this clone. The CDR3 DNA reads as TGTGCCAGTTCTTACGGACTAGCGAGATCCTACGAGCAGTACTTC. Its protein product is CASSYGLARSYEQYF. The chain joins TRBV19 to TRBJ2-7, with 9 bases fitting TRBD2. This CDR3 spans 15 amino acids. After removal of 8 bases from V and 1 base from J, the junction contained 9 bases not matched to a gene. Germline loops: CDR1 LNHDA, CDR2 SQIVND (reference sequence).

V and J are TRBV18 and TRBJ1-5; 7 bases are shared with TRBD1. Germline loops: CDR1 KGHSH, CDR2 LQKENI. The CDR3 length is 13 residues. The V and J ends lost 6 bases and 7 bases, in that order; junction bases with no gene match: 6. This CDR3 is CASSLDREQPQHF. The CDR3 coding sequence is TGTGCCAGCTCTCTAGACAGGGAACAGCCCCAGCATTTT.

The genes are TRBV10-3 and TRBJ2-3; TRBD1 agrees at 9 bases. After removal of 10 bases from V and 3 bases from J, the junction contained 8 bases not matched to a gene. The CDR3 consists of 14 residues. Germline values: CDR1 ENHRY, CDR2 SYGVKD. The CDR3 reads CASAGTGSTDTQYF. DNA for the CDR3: TGTGCCAGCGCCGGGACAGGGTCGACAGATACGCAGTATTTT.

The rearrangement uses TRBV6-6 and TRBJ2-2; D might be TRBD2 (7 bases). Per germline, CDR1 MNHNY and CDR2 SVGAGI (reference sequence). Trimming left V 8 bases short and J 6 bases short, with 19 bases between. The CDR3 runs to 15 residues. The CDR3 is CASLVPQGGAGELFF. As DNA, the CDR3 is TGTGCCAGCTTAGTCCCTCAAGGGGGGGCCGGGGAGCTGTTTTTT.

J is TRBJ1-2 and V is TRBV28; no firm D call. The CDR3 has 12 residues. Trimming took off 4 bases at V and 3 bases at J, with 6 bases between the two ends. Germline CDR1 is MDHEN and CDR2 is SYDVKM. CDR3 residues: CASSWADYGYTF. Written as DNA, the CDR3 is TGTGCCAGCAGTTGGGCAGACTATGGCTACACCTTC.

The chain's CDR3 is CASSSRDRPSEQYF. Here the CDR3 DNA reads TGTGCCAGCAGTTCGAGGGACCGACCGTCCGAGCAGTACTTC. The chain has TRBV27 and TRBJ2-7; D is possibly TRBD1 or TRBD2 (5 bases each). Germline assignment: CDR1 MNHEY and CDR2 SMNVEV (reference sequence). The CDR3 is 14 residues long. V was shortened by 4 bases and J by 6 bases, with 16 bases between the two germline ends.

The genes are TRBV5-1 and TRBJ2-1; a weak D match, TRBD2 (6 bases). This CDR3 is built from 15 residues. CDR1 is SGHRS and CDR2 is YFSETQ in the germline V gene. The V end was cut by 0 bases, the J end by 6 bases, with 13 bases between. In DNA form, the CDR3 reads TGCGCCAGCAGCTTGGTGGGGGGAGAAGGCAATGAGCAGTTCTTC. It yields the protein CASSLVGGEGNEQFF. Variable domain in full (rest from reference TRBV5-1 and TRBJ2-1): KAGVTQTPRYLIKTRGQQVTLSCSPISGHRSVSWYQQTPGQGLQFLFEYFSETQRNKGNFPGRFSGRQFSNSRSEMNVSTLELGDSALYLCASSLVGGEGNEQFFGPGTRLTVL.

In nucleotides, the CDR3 is TGTGCCAGCAATTCGATGCGGGAGGGCCCCACCGGGGAGCTGTTTTTT. This translates into CASNSMREGPTGELFF. The chain combines TRBV5-4 with TRBJ2-2; TRBD2 aligns across 9 bases. CDR1 is SGHNT and CDR2 is YYREEE in the germline V gene (reference sequence). Trimming cost V 6 bases and J 4 bases; bases outside gene matches: 10. The CDR3 runs to 16 residues.

CDR3 in amino acids: CASSLAGLRQETQYF. The CDR3 coding sequence is TGTGCCAGCAGCTTAGCAGGACTACGGCAAGAGACCCAGTACTTC. J is TRBJ2-5 and V is TRBV7-9; D perhaps matches TRBD2 (6 bases). The length of the CDR3 is 15 residues. Germline V gene sequence: CDR1 SEHNR, CDR2 FQNEAQ (reference sequence). V dropped 0 bases and J dropped 2 bases, with 10 bases sitting between them.

The table lists this clone with a count of one. V is TRBV25-1 and J is TRBJ1-2; D is possibly TRBD1 (6 bases). The CDR3 extends over 16 amino acids. Germline CDR1 reads MGHDK; CDR2 reads SYGVNS. V dropped 2 bases and J dropped 3 bases, with 16 bases sitting between them. DNA of the CDR3: TGTGCCAGCAGTGAAGGTGAGACAGGACGATACTATGGCTACACCTTC. Translated: CASSEGETGRYYGYTF.

The chain recombines TRBV7-2 with TRBJ2-4, with unresolved D. From germline, CDR1 is SGHTA and CDR2 FQGNSA. With 2 bases removed from V and 4 bases from J, the gap between germline ends came to 6 bases. The CDR3 spans 13 residues. Here the CDR3 reads CASSLTAKNIQYF. In DNA, the CDR3 is TGTGCCAGCAGCTTAACCGCAAAAAACATTCAGTACTTC.

J is TRBJ2-3 and V is TRBV6-4; TRBD2 matches at 9 bases. This CDR3 has 15 residues. CDR1 is MRHNA, CDR2 SNTAGT, per germline. Trimming cost V 3 bases and J 2 bases; bases outside gene matches: 3. The CDR3 spells CASSDSGSYTDTQYF. CDR3 nucleotide sequence: TGTGCCAGCAGTGATAGCGGGAGTTACACAGATACGCAGTATTTT.

On this clone: Other DNA sequences in the same sample also yield this CDR3. This sequence joins TRBV27 and TRBJ2-1; 8 bases fit TRBD2. V was clipped by 2 bases and J by 7 bases; unmatched bases: 4. Per the germline V gene, CDR1 is MNHEY and CDR2 is SMNVEV (reference sequence). There are 14 residues in the CDR3. The CDR3: CASSLLAGYNEQFF. For the CDR3, the DNA is TGTGCCAGCAGTTTACTAGCGGGTTATAATGAGCAGTTCTTC.

CDR3 DNA: TGTGCCAGCAGCCGCGGGGTCGCGCTGGAAAAACTGTTTTTT. Its protein product is CASSRGVALEKLFF. The chain recombines TRBV6-5 with TRBJ1-4; D is uncertain. This CDR3 has 14 amino acids. The germline V gene encodes CDR1 MNHEY and CDR2 SVGAGI. V was shortened by 6 bases and J by 8 bases, with 16 bases between the two germline ends.

The rearrangement links TRBV11-2 to TRBJ2-3; 9 bases are shared with TRBD2. Germline V gene lookup returns CDR1 SGHAT and CDR2 FQNNGV. This CDR3 is 17 amino acids long. V lost 4 bases to trimming and J lost 0 bases; unmatched junction nucleotides: 8. The DNA of the CDR3 is TGTGCCAGCAGCTCCGCAGGCGGGAGGGTAAGCACAGATACGCAGTATTTT. It encodes CASSSAGGRVSTDTQYF.

The genes are TRBV7-9 and TRBJ2-1; TRBD2 agrees at 7 bases. The CDR3 contains 16 residues. J lost 7 bases, V lost 4 bases, and 13 bases had no gene match. Germline V lookup: CDR1 SEHNR, CDR2 FQNEAQ (reference sequence). In nucleotides, the CDR3 is TGTGCCAGCAGCTGGCCTACCGGGGGGTTGGAGAATGAGCAGTTCTTC. Amino acids: CASSWPTGGLENEQFF.